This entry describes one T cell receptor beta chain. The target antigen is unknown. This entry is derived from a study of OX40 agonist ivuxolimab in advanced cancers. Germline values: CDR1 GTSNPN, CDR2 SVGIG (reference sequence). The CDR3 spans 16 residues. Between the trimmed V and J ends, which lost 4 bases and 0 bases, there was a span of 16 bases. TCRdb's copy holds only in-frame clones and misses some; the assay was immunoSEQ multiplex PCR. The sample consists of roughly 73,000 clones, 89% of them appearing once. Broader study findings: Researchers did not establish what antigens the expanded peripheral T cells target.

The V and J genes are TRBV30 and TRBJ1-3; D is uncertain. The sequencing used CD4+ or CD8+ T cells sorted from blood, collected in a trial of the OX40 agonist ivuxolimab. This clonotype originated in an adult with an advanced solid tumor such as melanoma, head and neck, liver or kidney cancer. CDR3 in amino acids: CAWKAPGGYSGNTIYF. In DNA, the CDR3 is TGTGCCTGGAAGGCCCCCGGCGGTTACTCTGGAAACACCATATATTTT. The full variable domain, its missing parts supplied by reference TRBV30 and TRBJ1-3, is SQTIHQWPATLVQPVGSPLSLECTVEGTSNPNLYWYRQAAGRGLQLLFYSVGIGQISSEVPQNLSASRPQDRQFILSSKKLLLSDSGFYLCAWKAPGGYSGNTIYFGEGSWLTVV.